This T cell receptor (beta chain) was retrieved from a study of blood T cell repertoires in COVID-19. Study at large: PBMCs, B-cell-depleted T cells, or T cells were the source of the cDNA or gDNA that made up the material.

Categorization into cohorts depended on clinical history that participants reported. Recovery among Cohort 3 donors was established by two negative PCRs, clearance, or symptom resolution. Methods used by the authors: Nucleated cell number was recorded as an estimate derived from reference gene primer amplification. TCRdb keeps only in-frame clones here, not all; method: immunoSEQ multiplex PCR. V and J calls and clone size are those listed in that table; D and trimming were worked out from the DNA. The profile covers a few hundred thousand clones, with roughly 91% appearing a single time and 1.2% taken by the ten largest. Germline V lookup: CDR1 MNHEY, CDR2 SMNVEV (reference sequence). V gave up 5 bases and J gave up 4 bases, with 17 bases separating them. This CDR3 contains 15 residues.

The V and J genes are TRBV27 and TRBJ1-1; a weak D match, TRBD1 (6 bases). The source is a woman younger than 30 who had recovered from COVID-19. Sequenced input: PBMCs or T cells enriched from blood (not recorded which). CDR3 in amino acids: CASSPGGEGGTEAFF. The DNA of the CDR3 is TGTGCCAGCAGTCCCGGGGGGGAAGGGGGCACTGAAGCTTTCTTT.